This passage covers 30 T cell receptor beta chains from one sample sequenced in a study of shared clonotypes between healthy human individuals. Generated by immunoSEQ multiplex PCR, the TCRdb table keeps only in-frame clones and is missing some. Counted here are around 2.3 million clones, more than 90% occurring once; the ten biggest clones make up about 0.13%. Input material: naive CD4+ T cells sorted from blood. Described subset: CD45RA+ positively selected. Receptors originate from a man between 18 and 35 years old in good health.

This chain connects TRBV6-1 to TRBJ2-7; 10 bases align to TRBD1. The CDR3 runs 14 residues. V was clipped by 4 bases and J by 3 bases; unmatched bases: 3. Germline CDR1 MNHNS, CDR2 SASEGT. The CDR3 sequence is CASSGTGGDYEQYF. CDR3 nucleotide sequence: TGTGCCAGCAGTGGGACAGGGGGGGACTACGAGCAGTACTTC.

Remarks on this clone: Other nucleotide sequences in the sample specify the same CDR3. The chain links TRBV30 to TRBJ2-3; 9 bases fit TRBD2. Unmatched junction bases numbered 2, after V lost 4 bases and J lost 3 bases. The CDR3 loop spans 13 amino acids. Germline lookup yields CDR1 GTSNPN and CDR2 SVGIG (reference sequence). As DNA, the CDR3 is TGTGCCTGGACCAGCGGGGGGACAGATACGCAGTATTTT. Translated: CAWTSGGTDTQYF.

This clone was recorded once. This chain joins TRBV27 and TRBJ1-1; tentatively, D is TRBD1 (5 bases). Germline CDR1 MNHEY, CDR2 SMNVEV (reference sequence). Trimming pared 5 bases from V and 5 bases from J, leaving 12 bases between. The CDR3 has 13 amino acids. The CDR3 DNA reads TGTGCCAGCAGTATACCCGGGGGGACTGAAGCTTTCTTT. The encoded protein is CASSIPGGTEAFF.

This clone appeared once. The genes are TRBV7-6 and TRBJ2-5; D is perhaps TRBD1 (6 bases). Germline V gives CDR1 SGHVS, CDR2 FNYEAQ. This CDR3 is 17 amino acids long. Trimming took off 4 bases at V and 4 bases at J, with 22 bases between the two ends. Written as DNA, the CDR3 is TGTGCCAGCAGCTACCGATACGGCCAGGGGTCCCGAGAGACCCAGTACTTC. It yields the protein CASSYRYGQGSRETQYF.

V is TRBV5-1 and J is TRBJ2-3; D is unclear. The CDR3 totals 15 residues. V shed 5 bases and J shed 0 bases, with 13 bases lying between them. Germline-derived CDR1 and CDR2 are SGHRS and YFSETQ. The CDR3 sequence: CASSRVVSSTDTQYF. The DNA for the CDR3 is TGCGCCAGCAGTCGGGTGGTTTCTAGCACAGATACGCAGTATTTT.

Note on this clone: The same CDR3 arises from other DNA sequences in this sample as well. The rearrangement links TRBV2 to TRBJ1-1; perhaps TRBD1 as D (5 bases). V was cut by 0 bases and J by 4 bases, with 6 bases left in between. From germline, CDR1 is SNHLY and CDR2 FYNNEI. CDR3 length equals 13 residues. The CDR3 spells CASSEAGGTEAFF. Here the CDR3 DNA reads TGTGCCAGCAGTGAAGCCGGGGGCACTGAAGCTTTCTTT.

This chain joins TRBV7-9 and TRBJ2-7; D might be TRBD2 (5 bases). The CDR3 extends over 14 amino acids. Between the trimmed V and J ends, which lost 1 base and 2 bases, there was a span of 9 bases. Germline CDR1 reads SEHNR; CDR2 reads FQNEAQ (reference sequence). CDR3 sequence reads: CASSLGTAAYEQYF. In DNA, the CDR3 is TGTGCCAGCAGCTTAGGGACTGCCGCCTACGAGCAGTACTTC.

The genes are TRBV9 and TRBJ2-2; D unresolved. This CDR3 region has 15 residues. V was trimmed by 0 bases and J by 1 base, leaving 7 bases between them. The germline V gene encodes CDR1 SGDLS and CDR2 YYNGEE. The CDR3 loop is CASSVATLNTGELFF. The CDR3 DNA is TGTGCCAGCAGCGTAGCCACCCTGAACACCGGGGAGCTGTTTTTT.

The rearrangement joins TRBV7-2 to TRBJ1-3; D is possibly TRBD1 (5 bases). CDR3 length: 18 amino acids. V shed 4 bases and J shed 1 base, with 20 bases lying between them. CDR1 SGHTA and CDR2 FQGNSA come from the germline V gene. CDR3 nucleotides: TGTGCCAGCAGCTCCGCACGACAGCCCCTGGGATCTGGAAACACCATATATTTT. Its translation is CASSSARQPLGSGNTIYF.

The chain recombines TRBV27 with TRBJ1-2; 9 bases match TRBD1. Germline V gene sequence: CDR1 MNHEY, CDR2 SMNVEV (reference sequence). V was clipped by 2 bases and J by 8 bases; unmatched bases: 6. This CDR3 region has 14 residues. CDR3 sequence reads: CASSLDRGTGGYTF. CDR3 DNA: TGTGCCAGCAGTTTAGACAGGGGGACAGGGGGCTACACCTTC.

The rearrangement uses TRBV7-3 and TRBJ2-2; D could derive from TRBD1 or TRBD2 (5 bases each). The CDR3 loop spans 13 amino acids. In germline, CDR1 is SGHTA, CDR2 FQGTGA. The ends were cut back, 5 bases at V and 6 bases at J, with 10 bases in the middle. CDR3 protein: CASSGQGPGELFF. The CDR3, as DNA: TGTGCCAGCAGCGGTCAGGGACCCGGGGAGCTGTTTTTT.

This chain connects TRBV29-1 to TRBJ1-1; D ambiguous. Trimming took off 6 bases at V and 7 bases at J, with 9 bases between the two ends. Germline loops: CDR1 SQVTM, CDR2 ANQGSEA. The CDR3 is made up of 10 amino acids. The CDR3 coding sequence is TGCAGCGTCGAACGGCTTGAAGCTTTCTTT. Residues: CSVERLEAFF.

The chain has TRBV10-3 and TRBJ2-1, with 10 bases identical to TRBD1. The CDR3 loop spans 17 amino acids. Germline values: CDR1 ENHRY, CDR2 SYGVKD. V shed 6 bases, J shed 4 bases, and the junction held 12 bases outside the gene matches. The CDR3 nucleotides are TGTGCCATCAGAGAGACAGGGGGCCCAAATTCTTACAATGAGCAGTTCTTC. The encoded protein is CAIRETGGPNSYNEQFF.

This clone was found once. The chain has TRBV30 and TRBJ1-5; no clear D gene. Germline lookup yields CDR1 GTSNPN and CDR2 SVGIG (reference sequence). V was trimmed by 5 bases and J by 2 bases, leaving 13 bases between them. The CDR3 has 14 residues. CDR3 in DNA: TGTGCCTGGGACCATGACACCGGCAATCAGCCCCAGCATTTT. Its protein is CAWDHDTGNQPQHF.

A note on this clone: This sample includes further DNA sequences coding for the same CDR3. V and J are TRBV5-1 and TRBJ2-5; no clear D gene. The CDR3 runs to 13 residues. Trimming shortened V by 1 base and J by 0 bases, and 4 bases separated the two germline ends. Germline lookup yields CDR1 SGHRS and CDR2 YFSETQ. CDR3 loop: CASSLPNQETQYF. The CDR3, as DNA: TGCGCCAGCAGCTTGCCCAACCAAGAGACCCAGTACTTC. The whole variable domain, filled in from reference TRBV5-1 and TRBJ2-5, reads KAGVTQTPRYLIKTRGQQVTLSCSPISGHRSVSWYQQTPGQGLQFLFEYFSETQRNKGNFPGRFSGRQFSNSRSEMNVSTLELGDSALYLCASSLPNQETQYFGPGTRLLVL.

The chain carries TRBV30 and TRBJ1-1; TRBD1 aligns across 8 bases. The ends lost 3 bases at V and 5 bases at J; junction bases unmatched: 5. This CDR3 region has 13 residues. CDR1 GTSNPN and CDR2 SVGIG come from the germline V gene (reference sequence). CDR3 residues: CAWRQGARTEAFF. CDR3 in DNA: TGTGCCTGGAGGCAGGGGGCGCGTACTGAAGCTTTCTTT.

This clone came up once. V usage is TRBV19 and J usage is TRBJ1-1; D may be TRBD1 (6 bases). Germline loops: CDR1 LNHDA, CDR2 SQIVND (reference sequence). Deletions cut 7 bases from V and 7 bases from J, with 25 bases between. This CDR3 region has 16 residues. In DNA form, the CDR3 reads TGTGCCAGTATCCGCCCTTCGGGGGGCGCGGTGGGTGAAGCTTTCTTT. Amino acids: CASIRPSGGAVGEAFF.

The J gene is TRBJ2-7, the V gene TRBV7-2, with 9 bases matching TRBD2. The ends lost 5 bases at V and 2 bases at J; junction bases unmatched: 10. The V gene's germline CDR1 is SGHTA and CDR2 FQGNSA. CDR3 size: 16 residues. CDR3 amino acids: CASSASRAGGPYEQYF. As DNA, the CDR3 is TGTGCCAGCAGCGCTTCTCGAGCGGGAGGTCCCTACGAGCAGTACTTC.

The CDR3 loop is CASSQEEGFGTEAFF. For the CDR3, the DNA is TGCGCCAGCAGCCAAGAGGAAGGGTTTGGGACTGAAGCTTTCTTT. This rearrangement joins TRBV4-3 to TRBJ1-1, with D hard to call. V shed 0 bases and J shed 5 bases, with 13 bases lying between them. The CDR3 length is 15 residues. Germline lookup yields CDR1 LGHNA and CDR2 YSLEER.

This chain joins TRBV10-3 and TRBJ2-5, with D possibly being TRBD1 or TRBD2 (5 bases each). V was shortened by 4 bases and J by 5 bases, with 20 bases between the two germline ends. Germline lookup yields CDR1 ENHRY and CDR2 SYGVKD. The length of the CDR3 is 16 residues. The CDR3 here is CAISVGASLSGETQYF. The DNA for the CDR3 is TGTGCCATCAGTGTAGGGGCTAGCCTCAGTGGGGAGACCCAGTACTTC.

This chain links TRBV7-9 with TRBJ2-5; D is perhaps TRBD1 (5 bases). CDR3 length: 16 amino acids. From germline, CDR1 is SEHNR and CDR2 FQNEAQ (reference sequence). The V and J ends lost 1 base and 0 bases respectively, with 12 bases between them. The CDR3 bases are TGTGCCAGCAGCTTAGGGGGCAGTAAGAACCAAGAGACCCAGTACTTC. Translation: CASSLGGSKNQETQYF. The entire variable domain, with the rest obtained from reference TRBV7-9 and TRBJ2-5, is as follows: DTGVSQNPRHKITKRGQNVTFRCDPISEHNRLYWYRQTLGQGPEFLTYFQNEAQLEKSRLLSDRFSAERPKGSFSTLEIQRTEQGDSAMYLCASSLGGSKNQETQYFGPGTRLLVL.

This sequence joins TRBV11-3 and TRBJ2-2; TRBD1 matches 11 bases. In germline, CDR1 is SGHNT, CDR2 YENEEA. CDR3 length equals 17 residues. The J segment lost 4 bases and the V segment lost 5 bases, leaving 9 bases of the junction unmatched. In DNA form, the CDR3 reads TGTGCCAGCAGCAACCGGGACAGGGGGTCCCTCACCGGGGAGCTGTTTTTT. Translation gives CASSNRDRGSLTGELFF.

The chain joins TRBV2 to TRBJ1-6; D not resolved. V lost 3 bases and J lost 2, with 11 bases in between. The CDR3 runs 16 residues. Germline V gene sequence: CDR1 SNHLY, CDR2 FYNNEI. As DNA, the CDR3 is TGTGCCAGCAGTGATGGGATGGGAACCTATAATTCACCCCTCCACTTT. Translating gives CASSDGMGTYNSPLHF.

CDR3 DNA: TGTGCCAGCAGACCCGACAGGACCTCAAGGGGCTACACCTTC. This translates into CASRPDRTSRGYTF. The chain joins TRBV27 to TRBJ1-2; D possibly corresponds to TRBD1 (6 bases). Germline V CDR1 and CDR2: MNHEY, SMNVEV (reference sequence). V was trimmed by 6 bases and J by 8 bases, leaving 19 bases between them. There are 14 residues in the CDR3.

CDR3 amino acids: CASRWDPEGEKLFF. CDR3 in DNA: TGTGCCAGCAGGTGGGACCCAGAAGGAGAAAAACTGTTTTTT. This chain connects TRBV28 to TRBJ1-4; D might be TRBD1 (5 bases). V dropped 6 bases and J dropped 8 bases, with 16 bases sitting between them. The CDR3 covers 14 residues. CDR1 is MDHEN and CDR2 is SYDVKM in the germline V gene.

V is TRBV5-1 and J is TRBJ2-3; 10 bases map to TRBD1. The germline V gene has CDR1 SGHRS and CDR2 YFSETQ. The CDR3 is 18 residues long. With V trimmed by 0 bases and J by 1 base, 8 bases remained unmatched. The CDR3, as DNA: TGCGCCAGCAGCTTGGGGACAGGGGGTATACTGGGCACAGATACGCAGTATTTT. Its translation is CASSLGTGGILGTDTQYF.

V usage is TRBV4-3 and J usage is TRBJ2-7, with TRBD2 matching over 11 bases. This CDR3 comprises 16 residues. Trimming cost V 0 bases and J 9 bases; bases outside gene matches: 10. The germline gives CDR1 LGHNA, CDR2 YSLEER. CDR3 sequence reads: CASSQEVGTSGAGQYF. In DNA, the CDR3 is TGCGCCAGCAGCCAAGAAGTGGGGACTAGCGGTGCGGGGCAGTACTTC.

The V call is TRBV6-6, the J call TRBJ2-7, with D tentatively TRBD2 (6 bases). Trimming removed 7 bases from V and 5 bases from J, with 15 bases in between. The CDR3 contains 13 residues. In germline, CDR1 is MNHNY, CDR2 SVGAGI (reference sequence). The CDR3 DNA reads as TGTGCCAGCACCGACGCAGGGAGGCACGAGCAGTACTTC. Translation gives CASTDAGRHEQYF.

The rearrangement joins TRBV6-1 to TRBJ2-7, with 8 positions matching TRBD1. V dropped 3 bases and J dropped 7; count of bases not matched to a gene: 11. This CDR3 region has 15 residues. Germline V lookup: CDR1 MNHNS, CDR2 SASEGT. CDR3 residues: CASSDRLRGQGEQYF. CDR3 coding DNA: TGTGCCAGCAGTGATCGACTGCGAGGACAGGGAGAGCAGTACTTC.

In the case of this clone: This sample includes further DNA sequences coding for the same CDR3. The J gene is TRBJ1-5, the V gene TRBV7-2; no clear D gene. The germline V gene encodes CDR1 SGHTA and CDR2 FQGNSA. V was cut by 2 bases and J by 3 bases, with 5 bases left in between. This CDR3 spans 13 amino acids. DNA of the CDR3: TGTGCCAGCAGCTTATCACTCAATCAGCCCCAGCATTTT. This sequence encodes CASSLSLNQPQHF.